This T cell receptor (beta chain) emerged from a study of early T cells in non-severe SARS-CoV-2 infection. Study observations and caveats: Sequences matched to VDJdb favored anti-spike CD8 responses, while private and CD4 specificities were missed.

Individual cDNA molecules carried attached unique molecular identifiers. TCRdb reanalysed the 5' RACE reads using MiXCR and keeps one entry per CDR3 protein. The sample has about 60,000 distinct CDR3 sequences; 5.6% are singletons. With regard to this clonotype: The antigen remains unidentified.

J was trimmed by 4 bases and V by 5 bases; bases with no gene match: 1. This CDR3 contains 13 residues. The germline gives CDR1 SQVTM, CDR2 ANQGSEA. The chain couples TRBV29-1 to TRBJ1-4; 10 bases map to TRBD1. The TCR sequence derives from an adult who was a healthcare worker with PCR-confirmed SARS-CoV-2 infection or an uninfected control (not recorded which). Sequencing was performed on whole blood. The chain's CDR3 is CSVRTGGNEKLFF. Here the CDR3 DNA reads TGCAGCGTTCGGACAGGGGGTAATGAAAAACTGTTTTTT.